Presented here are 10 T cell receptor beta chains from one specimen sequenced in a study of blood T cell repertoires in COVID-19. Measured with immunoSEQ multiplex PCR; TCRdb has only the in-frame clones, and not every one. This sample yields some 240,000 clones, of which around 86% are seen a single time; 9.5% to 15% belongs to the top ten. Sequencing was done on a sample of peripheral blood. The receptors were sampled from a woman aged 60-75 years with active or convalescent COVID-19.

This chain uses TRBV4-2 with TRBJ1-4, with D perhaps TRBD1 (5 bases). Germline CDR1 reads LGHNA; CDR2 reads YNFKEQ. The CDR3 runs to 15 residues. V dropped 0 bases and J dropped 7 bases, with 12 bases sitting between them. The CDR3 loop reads CASSQDLREGEKLFF. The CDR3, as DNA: TGTGCCAGCAGCCAAGATCTCAGGGAGGGTGAAAAACTGTTTTTT.

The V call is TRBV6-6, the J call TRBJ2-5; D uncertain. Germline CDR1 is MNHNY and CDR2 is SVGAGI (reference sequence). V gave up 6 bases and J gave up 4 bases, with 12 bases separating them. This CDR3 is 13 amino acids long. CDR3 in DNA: TGTGCCAGCAGACTCCTCAAAGTAGAGACCCAGTACTTC. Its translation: CASRLLKVETQYF.

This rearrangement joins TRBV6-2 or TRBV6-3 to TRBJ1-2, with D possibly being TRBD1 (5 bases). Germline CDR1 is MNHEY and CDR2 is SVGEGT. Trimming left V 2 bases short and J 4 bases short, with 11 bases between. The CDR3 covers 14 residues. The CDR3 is CASSYDLGGYGYTF. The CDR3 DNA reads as TGTGCCAGCAGTTACGACTTGGGGGGCTATGGCTACACCTTC.

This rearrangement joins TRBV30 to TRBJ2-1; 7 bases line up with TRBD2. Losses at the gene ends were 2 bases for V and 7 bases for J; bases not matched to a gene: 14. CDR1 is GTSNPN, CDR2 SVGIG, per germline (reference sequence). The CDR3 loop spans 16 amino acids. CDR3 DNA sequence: TGTGCCTGGAGTCGAAAGGGACTTAGCGGGCTAAATGAGCAGTTCTTC. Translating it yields CAWSRKGLSGLNEQFF.

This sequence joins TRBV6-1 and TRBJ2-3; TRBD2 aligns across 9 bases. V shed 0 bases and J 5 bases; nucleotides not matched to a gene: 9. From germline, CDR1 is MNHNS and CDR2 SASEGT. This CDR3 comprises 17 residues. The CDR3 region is CASSEALAGGPGDTQYF. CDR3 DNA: TGTGCCAGCAGTGAAGCGCTGGCGGGGGGGCCCGGAGATACGCAGTATTTT.

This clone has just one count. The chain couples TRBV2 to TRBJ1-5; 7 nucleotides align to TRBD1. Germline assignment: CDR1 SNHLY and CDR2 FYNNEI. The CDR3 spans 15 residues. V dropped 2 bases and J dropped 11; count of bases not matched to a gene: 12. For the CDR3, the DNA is TGTGCCAGCAGTGAACGGGTTGCGGCAGGGGGAGCCCAGCATTTT. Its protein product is CASSERVAAGGAQHF.

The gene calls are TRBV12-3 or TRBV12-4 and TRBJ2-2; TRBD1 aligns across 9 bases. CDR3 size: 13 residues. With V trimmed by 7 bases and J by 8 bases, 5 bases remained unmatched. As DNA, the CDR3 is TGTGCCAGCACCAGGACAGGGGAGGGGGAGCTGTTTTTT. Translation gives CASTRTGEGELFF.

The CDR3: CASNPRQQYGYTF. The CDR3 nucleotides are TGTGCCAGCAATCCTAGACAGCAGTATGGCTACACCTTC. The V gene is TRBV12-3 or TRBV12-4, the J gene TRBJ1-2, with D tentatively TRBD1 (5 bases). V dropped 7 bases and J dropped 5 bases, with 14 bases sitting between them. This CDR3 comprises 13 residues.

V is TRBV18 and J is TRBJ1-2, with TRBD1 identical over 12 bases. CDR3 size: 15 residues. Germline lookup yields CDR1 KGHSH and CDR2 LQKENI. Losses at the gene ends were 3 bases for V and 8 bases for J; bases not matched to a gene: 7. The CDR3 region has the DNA TGTGCCAGCTCACCTCCGGGACAGGGGGCGGAAGGCTACACCTTC. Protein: CASSPPGQGAEGYTF.

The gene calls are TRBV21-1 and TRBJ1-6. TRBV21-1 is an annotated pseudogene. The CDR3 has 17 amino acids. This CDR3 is CASSTYLLGRMGSPLHF. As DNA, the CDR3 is TGTGCCAGCAGCACTTACCTTCTGGGGAGAATGGGTTCACCCCTCCACTTT.